This passage covers 19 T cell receptor beta chains from one sample sequenced in a study of blood T cell repertoires in COVID-19. The method was immunoSEQ multiplex PCR; TCRdb's version includes in-frame clones alone and lacks a portion of them. Of 95,000 or so clones listed, 79% are singletons. The specimen was peripheral blood. The receptors shown here come from an elderly woman with active or convalescent COVID-19.

The CDR3: CASSQQGGGSPLHF. CDR3 DNA: TGTGCCAGCAGCCAACAGGGGGGGGGTTCACCCCTCCACTTT. The V call is TRBV2, the J call TRBJ1-6, with 8 bases matching TRBD1. The CDR3 is 14 amino acids. V dropped 6 bases and J dropped 9; count of bases not matched to a gene: 7. Germline V gives CDR1 SNHLY, CDR2 FYNNEI.

This clone was seen a handful of times. The chain links TRBV5-1 to TRBJ2-3, with 10 positions matching TRBD2. Germline V gives CDR1 SGHRS, CDR2 YFSETQ. The CDR3 is made up of 16 amino acids. V gave up 6 bases and J gave up 1 base; unmatched junction bases: 8. The CDR3 protein is CASTPPGTSGTDTQYF. CDR3 DNA: TGCGCCAGCACCCCCCCCGGGACTAGCGGCACAGATACGCAGTATTTT.

This chain joins TRBV2 and TRBJ2-1; 14 bases are a match to TRBD2. This CDR3 has 18 residues. The germline V gene has CDR1 SNHLY and CDR2 FYNNEI. V shed 6 bases, J shed 10 bases, and the junction held 17 bases outside the gene matches. CDR3 region: CASSPALGLAGGFGEQFF. DNA of the CDR3: TGTGCCAGCAGCCCAGCCCTCGGACTAGCGGGAGGATTTGGGGAGCAGTTCTTC.

This chain uses TRBV11-2 with TRBJ2-1, with 11 bases lining up with TRBD2. Per the germline V gene, CDR1 is SGHAT and CDR2 is FQNNGV. This CDR3 is 15 amino acids long. After removal of 1 base from V and 7 bases from J, the junction contained 3 bases not matched to a gene. The CDR3 loop is CASSLGTSGRNEQFF. DNA for the CDR3: TGTGCCAGCAGCTTAGGGACTAGCGGGCGGAATGAGCAGTTCTTC.

This clone was recorded only once. The V gene is TRBV29-1, the J gene TRBJ2-5; D remains unclear. Germline values: CDR1 SQVTM, CDR2 ANQGSEA. There are 12 residues in the CDR3. V lost 4 bases and J 0 bases, leaving 6 bases between the germline ends. The CDR3 sequence: CSVGGNQETQYF. As DNA, the CDR3 is TGCAGCGTTGGCGGCAACCAAGAGACCCAGTACTTC.

Note on this clone: The same CDR3 can be traced to other DNA sequences in this sample. The gene calls are TRBV4-3 and TRBJ1-1; 8 nucleotides agree with TRBD1. The CDR3 runs 15 residues. The germline V gene encodes CDR1 LGHNA and CDR2 YSLEER. The V and J ends lost 0 bases and 4 bases, in that order; junction bases with no gene match: 4. CDR3 protein: CASSQENRGFTEAFF. The DNA of the CDR3 is TGCGCCAGCAGCCAAGAGAACAGGGGGTTCACTGAAGCTTTCTTT.

Notes on this clone: One end of the junction varies from germline; a read error may be responsible. V gene TRBV28 combines with J gene TRBJ1-1; D gene ambiguous. Germline V lookup: CDR1 MDHEN, CDR2 SYDVKM. The length of the CDR3 is 13 residues. The CDR3: CASSSPGRPWRDF. The DNA for the CDR3 is TGTGCCAGCAGTTCCCCTGGGCGGCCTTGGAGGGATTTT.

This chain connects TRBV5-6 to TRBJ2-7, with 14 bases identical to TRBD2. The CDR3 has 18 amino acids. The junction had 10 bases not matched to a gene; V was cut back by 0 bases and J by 5 bases. CDR1 and CDR2 (germline): SGHDT, YYEEEE. The CDR3 here is CASSLVGGTSGSGNEQYF. The CDR3 DNA reads as TGTGCCAGCAGCTTGGTTGGGGGGACTAGCGGGAGCGGGAACGAGCAGTACTTC.

The CDR3 loop is CASISGGTENGYTF. In DNA form, the CDR3 reads TGTGCCAGCATCTCAGGGGGGACAGAGAATGGCTACACCTTC. This chain joins TRBV6-6 and TRBJ1-2; TRBD1 aligns across 7 bases. In germline, CDR1 is MNHNY, CDR2 SVGAGI (reference sequence). The V segment lost 7 bases and the J segment 6 bases; nucleotides outside the gene matches: 11. The CDR3 runs 14 residues.

The chain joins TRBV28 to TRBJ2-1; 12 bases align to TRBD1. The V gene's germline CDR1 is MDHEN and CDR2 SYDVKM. V shed 6 bases, J shed 12 bases, and the junction held 9 bases outside the gene matches. The CDR3 covers 14 residues. The CDR3 here is CASSWGQGARGQFF. In DNA form, the CDR3 reads TGTGCCAGCAGCTGGGGACAGGGGGCGCGGGGGCAGTTCTTC.

The rearrangement uses TRBV27 and TRBJ1-5, with a tentative D call TRBD1 (5 bases). V lost 4 bases and J 2 bases, leaving 12 bases between the germline ends. The length of the CDR3 is 15 residues. Germline V gene sequence: CDR1 MNHEY, CDR2 SMNVEV (reference sequence). The CDR3 reads CASSSLGVGNQPQHF. The CDR3 bases are TGTGCCAGCAGTTCCTTAGGGGTGGGCAATCAGCCCCAGCATTTT.

V is TRBV4-1 and J is TRBJ1-4, with D tentatively TRBD1 (6 bases). The CDR3 length is 15 residues. The V and J ends lost 2 bases and 5 bases respectively, with 12 bases between them. In germline, CDR1 is MGHRA, CDR2 YSYEKL. CDR3 in amino acids: CASSQPLDRNEKLFF. The CDR3 DNA reads as TGCGCCAGCAGCCAACCCCTGGACAGAAATGAAAAACTGTTTTTT.

The V and J genes are TRBV15 and TRBJ2-7; 13 bases map to TRBD2. The CDR3 spans 15 residues. V was pared by 0 bases and J by 6 bases, with 2 bases of the junction left unmatched. Germline-derived CDR1 and CDR2 are LNHNV and YYDKDF (reference sequence). The CDR3 DNA follows: TGTGCCACCAGCAGAGATAGACTAGCGGGAGGCGAGCAGTACTTC. Translation: CATSRDRLAGGEQYF.

V usage is TRBV6-2 or TRBV6-3 and J usage is TRBJ1-5, with 11 bases lining up with TRBD1. Germline trimming cut 4 bases from V and 1 base from J; bases unmatched to any gene: 0. Looked up from germline, CDR1 is MNHEY and CDR2 is SVGEGT. The CDR3 has 15 residues. This CDR3 is CASSWTGGSNQPQHF. CDR3 nucleotides: TGTGCCAGCAGTTGGACAGGGGGCAGCAATCAGCCCCAGCATTTT.

The chain couples TRBV19 to TRBJ1-5; 9 bases are shared with TRBD1. Germline V gene data show CDR1 as LNHDA and CDR2 as SQIVND (reference sequence). With V trimmed by 3 bases and J by 6 bases, 6 bases remained unmatched. The CDR3 sequence is 15 residues long. The CDR3 loop is CASSIGTGNGQPQHF. The CDR3 DNA reads TGTGCCAGTAGTATTGGGACAGGGAATGGTCAGCCCCAGCATTTT. Variable domain in full (rest from reference TRBV19 and TRBJ1-5): DGGITQSPKYLFRKEGQNVTLSCEQNLNHDAMYWYRQDPGQGLRLIYYSQIVNDFQKGDIAEGYSVSREKKESFPLTVTSAQKNPTAFYLCASSIGTGNGQPQHFGDGTRLSIL.

The chain combines TRBV2 with TRBJ1-1; 8 positions agree with TRBD1. With V trimmed by 6 bases and J by 6 bases, 3 bases remained unmatched. The CDR3 runs 12 residues. Germline CDR1 is SNHLY and CDR2 is FYNNEI. CDR3 loop: CASRTGVAEAFF. CDR3 DNA: TGTGCCAGCAGGACAGGGGTCGCTGAAGCTTTCTTT.

Worth noting for this clone: The same CDR3 also results from other DNA sequences found in this sample. CDR3 nucleotides: TGCAGTGCTAGCCTGGAGACCCAGTACTTC. Residues: CSASLETQYF. This rearrangement joins TRBV20-1 to TRBJ2-5; D unresolved. V lost 3 bases and J lost 5, with 4 bases in between. Germline CDR1 is DFQATT and CDR2 is SNEGSKA (reference sequence). The CDR3 is 10 amino acids.

V usage is TRBV18 and J usage is TRBJ2-2, with D possibly TRBD1 on 6 matching bases. The CDR3 runs to 14 residues. The germline gives CDR1 KGHSH, CDR2 LQKENI. V was shortened by 5 bases and J by 6 bases, with 13 bases between the two germline ends. The CDR3: CASSGQLLAGELFF. The CDR3, as DNA: TGTGCCAGCTCAGGACAGTTGTTGGCCGGGGAGCTGTTTTTT.

This chain uses TRBV5-1 with TRBJ1-4; D perhaps matches TRBD1 (6 bases). In germline, CDR1 is SGHRS, CDR2 YFSETQ. CDR3 length: 14 residues. V was pared by 7 bases and J by 5 bases, with 15 bases between. The CDR3 region is CASQDVQGNEKLFF. In DNA, the CDR3 is TGCGCCAGCCAGGATGTACAGGGAAATGAAAAACTGTTTTTT.